The next 13 T cell receptor beta chains were all read from a single sample in a study of blood T cells in healthy people across ages. With a J-beta primer mix and a sample-barcoded 5' primer, a second PCR ran roughly 6 to 11 cycles. Using its own MiXCR run on the 5' RACE reads, TCRdb lists one record per CDR3 protein. The sample consists of roughly 1 million distinct CDR3 sequences, roughly 24% of them appearing once. The same data also went into a second study, on T cells of mothers and their children.

The sequencing input was blood. The receptors here all came from a girl aged 2-10 years in good health.

CDR3 sequence: CASSVPSITDTQYF. CDR3 coding DNA: TGTGCCAGCAGCGTGCCCTCAATCACAGATACGCAGTATTTT. The chain links TRBV7-2 to TRBJ2-3; no clear D. Per germline, CDR1 SGHTA and CDR2 FQGNSA. The CDR3 is made up of 14 amino acids. Trimming pared 5 bases from V and 2 bases from J, leaving 11 bases between.

In this sample, this clonotype turned up a few times. The junction and the germline gene differ at one end; a read error may be behind it. The chain recombines TRBV6-1 with TRBJ2-5, with D tentatively TRBD2 (5 bases). CDR1 MNHNS and CDR2 SASEGT come from the germline V gene. The CDR3 spans 11 residues. The DNA for the CDR3 is TGTGCCAGCAATGAAGAGCGGACTCAGTACTTC. It encodes CASNEERTQYF.

The V gene is TRBV11-2, the J gene TRBJ1-2; perhaps TRBD1 as D (6 bases). This CDR3 contains 15 residues. Between the trimmed V and J ends, which lost 2 bases and 3 bases, there was a span of 13 bases. Germline V gene sequence: CDR1 SGHAT, CDR2 FQNNGV. For the CDR3, the DNA is TGTGCCAGCAGCTTATTTTCAGGGGCTGACTATGGCTACACCTTC. Amino acids: CASSLFSGADYGYTF.

This clonotype occurred a few times. The J gene is TRBJ2-7, the V gene TRBV28; D may be TRBD2 (6 bases). The V gene lost 3 bases and the J gene lost 0 bases, with 21 bases spanning the gap. The CDR3 extends over 18 amino acids. Germline assignment: CDR1 MDHEN and CDR2 SYDVKM. The CDR3 DNA reads as TGTGCCAGCAGTTTTGGCCATCGGGAGCGGCCCCGCTCCTACGAGCAGTACTTC. It is translated as CASSFGHRERPRSYEQYF.

This clonotype was recorded many times. The genes are TRBV6-2 or TRBV6-3 and TRBJ2-7; 7 bases map to TRBD2. The V gene's germline CDR1 is MNHEY and CDR2 SVGEGT. J was trimmed by 0 bases and V by 7 bases; bases with no gene match: 12. The CDR3 runs to 16 residues. CDR3 amino acids: CASTGASGLTSYEQYF. CDR3 in DNA: TGTGCCAGCACCGGGGCTAGCGGATTAACCTCCTACGAGCAGTACTTC.

In regard to this clonotype: A read error may produce the germline difference seen at one junction end. V is TRBV12-5 and J is TRBJ1-5; the match to TRBD1 covers 8 bases. The CDR3 loop spans 13 amino acids. The V gene's germline CDR1 is LGHNT and CDR2 FRNRAP. The CDR3 DNA is TGTGCTAGTGCCACGGGGACAGGCCAGCCCCAGCAGTTT. Translated, it gives CASATGTGQPQQF.

This chain connects TRBV10-3 to TRBJ2-3, with TRBD2 identical over 11 bases. Germline CDR1 is ENHRY and CDR2 is SYGVKD. The CDR3 is 20 amino acids. V lost 6 bases and J lost 2; bases outside the gene matches: 19. The CDR3 DNA follows: TGTGCCATCAGCCACCCCAACTCGGGACTAGCGGTAATTGTCACAGATACGCAGTATTTT. This codes for CAISHPNSGLAVIVTDTQYF.

This clonotype occurred a few times. The chain is built from TRBV28 and TRBJ2-5; 10 bases agree with TRBD2. Per germline, CDR1 MDHEN and CDR2 SYDVKM. This CDR3 contains 16 residues. V lost 9 bases, J lost 1 base, and 11 bases stayed unmatched. The CDR3 reads CARPLAGASPQETQYF. The CDR3 DNA is TGTGCCAGACCTCTAGCGGGAGCCTCACCCCAAGAGACCCAGTACTTC.

This chain uses TRBV7-9 with TRBJ1-1, with 8 bases that match TRBD1. The CDR3 has 16 residues. The V and J ends lost 1 base and 4 bases, in that order; junction bases with no gene match: 8. Germline V lookup: CDR1 SEHNR, CDR2 FQNEAQ (reference sequence). The CDR3 DNA sequence: TGTGCCAGCAGCTTAGAGACAGGGGTAGAGGCCACTGAAGCTTTCTTT. It translates to CASSLETGVEATEAFF.

This clonotype was seen a few times. The chain uses TRBV29-1 and TRBJ1-1; D may be TRBD1 (5 bases). CDR3 length equals 13 residues. Germline CDR1 is SQVTM and CDR2 is ANQGSEA. Trimming shortened V by 7 bases and J by 5 bases, and 17 bases separated the two germline ends. As DNA, the CDR3 is TGCAGCGCCGGCAGGGTGGAGGGTACTGAAGCTTTCTTT. This translates into CSAGRVEGTEAFF.

The chain has TRBV5-1 and TRBJ1-1, with D perhaps TRBD1 (6 bases). Looked up from germline, CDR1 is SGHRS and CDR2 is YFSETQ. The CDR3 loop spans 15 amino acids. The V gene lost 0 bases and the J gene lost 1 base, with 10 bases spanning the gap. The CDR3 reads CASSLVGGQNTEAFF. The CDR3 coding sequence is TGCGCCAGCAGCTTGGTGGGGGGGCAGAACACTGAAGCTTTCTTT.

This clonotype was seen a few times. This chain links TRBV5-1 with TRBJ2-7; 7 bases align to TRBD1. Unmatched junction bases numbered 8, after V lost 0 bases and J lost 5 bases. This CDR3 contains 15 residues. Germline V gene lookup returns CDR1 SGHRS and CDR2 YFSETQ. The CDR3 reads CASSLVTGDHNEQYF. The CDR3 bases are TGCGCCAGCAGCTTGGTTACAGGGGATCACAACGAGCAGTACTTC.

This sequence joins TRBV29-1 and TRBJ1-2; no clear D gene. Per germline, CDR1 SQVTM and CDR2 ANQGSEA. The V gene lost 0 bases and the J gene lost 6 bases, with 11 bases spanning the gap. The CDR3 extends over 13 amino acids. The CDR3 loop reads CSVEDSGYDGYTF. Here the CDR3 DNA reads TGCAGCGTTGAAGATTCGGGGTATGATGGCTACACCTTC.